This T cell receptor (beta chain) was retrieved from a study of shared clonotypes between healthy human individuals. Background on the study: Plates per donor: three CD4 naive, three CD4 memory, two CD8 naive, one CD8 memory. Study-level findings and limits: A reduction in generation probabilities was seen for non-shared clonotypes relative to those shared by all four donors. Clonotype sharing across a few donors was observed for around 5% of naive CD4 clonotypes.

Germline CDR1 and CDR2: SQVTM and ANQGSEA. After removal of 3 bases from V and 2 bases from J, the junction contained 4 bases not matched to a gene. The CDR3 sequence is 13 residues long. Concerning this clone itself: Its antigen is not known.

The genomic DNA of each subset was split evenly across several immunoSEQ plates. Repertoires were generated with immunoSEQ multiplex PCR, while TCRdb's copy carries only in-frame clones and drops some. Of over 2 million clones in the sample, about 95% were seen once. CD45RO-negative CD8 cells positively selected for CCR7 made up the naive population, which excluded terminally differentiated effector memory CD45RA+ cells. The chain links TRBV29-1 to TRBJ2-7; 7 bases match TRBD1. Sequencing was carried out using naive CD8+ T cells sorted from blood. The clonotype originates from a man aged 18 to 29 in good health. The CDR3, as DNA: TGCAGCGTTGAGACAGGGAATACCTACGAGCAGTACTTC. Translated, it gives CSVETGNTYEQYF.